These T cell receptor beta chains were read from a single sample in a study of STAT5B mutations in CD4+ large granular lymphocyte leukemia. Some clones are missing from TCRdb's copy, which holds only in-frame ones; the method was immunoSEQ multiplex PCR. The table records about 28,000 clones, 70% to 85% of them present only once. The specimen sequenced was CD4+ T cells from blood buffy coats. All receptors come from a human donor in good health. The CDR3 runs from the conserved cysteine through the conserved F or W. Each record gives: clone size, J gene, D gene, V gene, CDR3 protein. D genes are given only for firm matches. The size field is filled for only some rows; it gives once, few, many or a size class.

-	TRBJ2-3	-	TRBV11-1	CASSLPSTDTQYF
-	TRBJ1-1	-	TRBV7-6	CASSSNSNTEAFF
-	TRBJ1-1	TRBD1	TRBV11-1	CASSHDRVRTEAFF
few	TRBJ2-7	-	TRBV6-1	CASSEDVHSYEQYF
-	TRBJ1-1	-	TRBV6-1	CASSAGSEAFF
-	TRBJ1-5	-	TRBV7-2	CASSLRKGDQPQHF
-	TRBJ2-4	-	TRBV7-8	CASSLAGGGARNIQYF
once	TRBJ2-1	TRBD2	TRBV7-9	CASMVGGSSYNEQFF
-	TRBJ1-6	-	TRBV6-4	CASSPEINSPLHF
-	TRBJ1-1	-	TRBV7-8	CAGSVDSLNTEAFF
-	TRBJ2-2	-	TRBV2	CATKGGPSNTGELFF
-	TRBJ1-1	-	TRBV4-3	CASSQESDWNTEAFF
-	TRBJ1-4	TRBD1	TRBV9	CASSAQGTGGGEKLFF
-	TRBJ1-1	-	TRBV5-4	CASSLVGQGNTEAFF
-	TRBJ2-7	TRBD1	TRBV29-1	CSVQGAYYEQYF
-	TRBJ1-2	-	TRBV6-5	CASSSGPLGGYTF
-	TRBJ2-5	TRBD1	TRBV13	CASSLGTGGGETQYF
-	TRBJ2-5	-	TRBV7-2	CASSPRGTAGETQYF
once	TRBJ2-1	TRBD1	TRBV12-5	CASGPPGTGLYNEQFF
-	TRBJ2-1	TRBD2	TRBV14	CATSGTSSYNEQFF
-	TRBJ1-2	TRBD1	TRBV27	CASSLVGTGKEDHYGYTF
few	TRBJ1-1	-	TRBV12-5	CASGLVSPTPRLNTEAFF
once	TRBJ2-3	-	TRBV7-2	CASSLSLVLRDWGTDTQYF
-	TRBJ1-5	-	TRBV5-6	CASSLFENSNQPQHF
-	TRBJ2-1	-	TRBV15	CATSGGTAIRNSYNEQFF
-	TRBJ2-3	-	TRBV7-6	CASSPALADTDTQYF
-	TRBJ2-1	TRBD2	TRBV2	CASSELAGDVREFF
once	TRBJ2-2	-	TRBV7-6	CASSNQNTGELFF
-	TRBJ2-1	-	TRBV3-2	CAPLREQFF
once	TRBJ1-6	-	TRBV4-1	CASSQERGWSYNSPLHF
-	TRBJ1-5	-	TRBV7-2	CASSLDRSRGNQPQHF
-	TRBJ1-1	-	TRBV18	CASSLYDGANTEAFF
-	TRBJ1-2	-	TRBV9	CASSVEGGAFNYGYTF
-	TRBJ2-7	-	TRBV19	CARGQAYEQYF
-	TRBJ2-2	-	TRBV10-3	CAISEFNTGELFF
-	TRBJ1-1	-	TRBV6-5	CASSRSSEAFF
-	TRBJ2-2	-	TRBV7-9	CASIGQVTNTGELFF
-	TRBJ2-3	TRBD1	TRBV5-1	CASSLVDRASDTQYF
-	TRBJ2-2	-	TRBV9	CASSVGARTGELFF
-	TRBJ1-2	TRBD1	TRBV4-3	CASSRDREDGYTF
-	TRBJ2-7	-	TRBV7-2	CASSFSYEQYF
few	TRBJ1-6	-	TRBV28	CASSARWAQGYENSPLHF
-	TRBJ1-2	TRBD1	TRBV27	CASSPIRGNYGYTF
-	TRBJ1-1	-	TRBV9	CASSPGDLGTEAFF
-	TRBJ2-3	TRBD1	TRBV7-2	CASSLNRGNTDTQYF
-	TRBJ2-3	-	TRBV4-1	CASSQDENTLGTQYF
few	TRBJ1-5	-	TRBV6-1	CASSEVGFPQHF